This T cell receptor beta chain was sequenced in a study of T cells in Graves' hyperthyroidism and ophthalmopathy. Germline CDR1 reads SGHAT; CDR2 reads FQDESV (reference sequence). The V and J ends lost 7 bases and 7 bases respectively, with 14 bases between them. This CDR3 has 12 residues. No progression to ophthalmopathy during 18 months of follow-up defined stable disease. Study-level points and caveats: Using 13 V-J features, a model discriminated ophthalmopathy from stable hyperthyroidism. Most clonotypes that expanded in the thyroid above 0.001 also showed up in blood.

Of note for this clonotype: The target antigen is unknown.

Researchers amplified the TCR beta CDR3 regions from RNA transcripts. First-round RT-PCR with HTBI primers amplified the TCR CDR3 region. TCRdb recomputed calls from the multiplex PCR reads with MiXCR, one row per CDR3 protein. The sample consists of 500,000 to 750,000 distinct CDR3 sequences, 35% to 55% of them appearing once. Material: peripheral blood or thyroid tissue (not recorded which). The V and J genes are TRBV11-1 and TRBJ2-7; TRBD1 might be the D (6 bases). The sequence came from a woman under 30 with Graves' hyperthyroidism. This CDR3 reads CASTRDNNEQYF. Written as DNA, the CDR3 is TGTGCCAGCACCAGGGACAACAATGAGCAGTACTTC.